These 4 T cell receptor beta chains share one sample of origin, sequenced in a study of cytomegalovirus exposure and HLA in healthy donors. A multiplex PCR was run with 60 Vbeta primers and 13 Jbeta primers. Data came from immunoSEQ multiplex PCR; TCRdb stores just in-frame clones and leaves some out. The table includes roughly 180,000 clones, more than 60% detected once. Material for sequencing was PBMCs. The receptors here all came from a woman in her twenties or thirties in good health and CMV-seropositive.

The rearrangement uses TRBV27 and TRBJ2-5; D is unclear. The CDR3 is made up of 13 amino acids. The V and J ends lost 3 bases and 1 base respectively, with 6 bases between them. Germline-derived CDR1 and CDR2 are MNHEY and SMNVEV (reference sequence). For the CDR3, the DNA is TGTGCCAGCAGTTTCCGTAGCCAAGAGACCCAGTACTTC. It encodes CASSFRSQETQYF.

The chain combines TRBV6-6 with TRBJ2-5; D is perhaps TRBD1 (6 bases). The V gene lost 0 bases and the J gene lost 0 bases, with 11 bases spanning the gap. Germline V gene sequence: CDR1 MNHNY, CDR2 SVGAGI (reference sequence). This CDR3 region has 16 residues. For the CDR3, the DNA is TGTGCCAGCAGTTACTCGAGGAGACAGGACCAAGAGACCCAGTACTTC. It yields the protein CASSYSRRQDQETQYF.

This clone turned up a few times. The chain is built from TRBV7-8 and TRBJ1-3, with 7 bases fitting TRBD1. Per germline, CDR1 SGHVS and CDR2 FQNEAQ. The trim removed 10 bases at V and 2 bases at J, leaving 8 bases unmatched. This CDR3 region has 14 residues. Here the CDR3 reads CATTPTGAGNTIYF. The CDR3 nucleotides are TGTGCCACCACTCCTACAGGGGCTGGAAACACCATATATTTT.

This sequence joins TRBV27 and TRBJ2-4, with D perhaps TRBD1 (7 bases). CDR3 size: 15 residues. The V and J ends lost 8 bases and 3 bases respectively, with 17 bases between them. Per the germline V gene, CDR1 is MNHEY and CDR2 is SMNVEV (reference sequence). CDR3 amino acids: CASVGGGDDKNIQYF. CDR3 coding DNA: TGTGCCAGCGTAGGGGGCGGGGATGACAAAAACATTCAGTACTTC.